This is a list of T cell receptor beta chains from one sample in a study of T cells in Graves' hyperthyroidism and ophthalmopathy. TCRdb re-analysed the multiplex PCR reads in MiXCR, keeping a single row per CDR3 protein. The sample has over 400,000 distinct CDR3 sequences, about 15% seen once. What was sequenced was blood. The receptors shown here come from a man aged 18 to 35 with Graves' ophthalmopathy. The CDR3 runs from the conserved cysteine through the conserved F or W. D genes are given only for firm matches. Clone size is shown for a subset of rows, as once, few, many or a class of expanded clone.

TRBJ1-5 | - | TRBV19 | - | CASSLGINQPQHF | TGTGCCAGTAGTTTGGGTATCAATCAGCCCCAGCATTTT
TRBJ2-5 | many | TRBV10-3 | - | CAISDEGSGFWTQYF | TGTGCCATCAGTGATGAGGGGTCCGGGTTTTGGACCCAGTACTTC
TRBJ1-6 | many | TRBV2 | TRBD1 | CASRSQGAENSPLHF | TGTGCCAGCAGGTCACAGGGGGCAGAAAATTCACCCCTCCACTTT
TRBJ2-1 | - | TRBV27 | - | CAGSLGWESSYNEQFF | TGTGCCGGCAGTTTAGGATGGGAGAGCTCCTACAATGAGCAGTTCTTC
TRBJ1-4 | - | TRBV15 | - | CATSRDTEKLFF | TGTGCCACCAGCAGAGATACTGAAAAACTGTTTTTT
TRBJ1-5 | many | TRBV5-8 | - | CASSLGQGDNQPQHF | TGTGCCAGCAGCTTGGGGCAGGGAGACAATCAGCCCCAGCATTTT
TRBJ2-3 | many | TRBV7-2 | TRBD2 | CASSLEWERGGDTQYF | TGTGCCAGCAGCTTAGAGTGGGAGCGGGGTGGAGATACGCAGTATTTT
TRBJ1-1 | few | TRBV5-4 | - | CASSPKAGLNTEAFF | TGTGCCAGCAGCCCGAAAGCGGGACTGAACACTGAAGCTTTCTTT
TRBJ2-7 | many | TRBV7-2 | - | CASSLGGGGWGEQYF | TGTGCCAGCAGCTTAGGAGGTGGGGGTTGGGGCGAGCAGTACTTC
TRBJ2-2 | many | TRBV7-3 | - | CASSSYQGTGELFF | TGTGCCAGCAGCTCGTACCAGGGCACCGGGGAGCTGTTTTTT
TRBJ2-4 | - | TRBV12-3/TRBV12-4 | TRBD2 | CASSLGLAVTNIQYF | TGTGCCAGCAGTTTAGGGCTAGCGGTCACCAACATTCAGTACTTC
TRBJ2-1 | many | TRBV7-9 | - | CASSPGLTPYNEQFF | TGTGCCAGCAGCCCCGGACTAACTCCCTACAATGAGCAGTTCTTC
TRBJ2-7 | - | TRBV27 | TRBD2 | CASSSRGLAGTYEQYF | TGTGCCAGCAGTTCCCGGGGACTAGCGGGTACCTACGAGCAGTACTTC
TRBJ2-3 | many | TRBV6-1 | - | CASSERGGPPDTQYF | TGTGCCAGCAGTGAAAGGGGGGGCCCCCCAGATACGCAGTATTTT
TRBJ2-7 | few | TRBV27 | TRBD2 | CASSLPFLAGDYEQYF | TGTGCCAGCAGTTTACCTTTCCTAGCGGGAGACTACGAGCAGTACTTC
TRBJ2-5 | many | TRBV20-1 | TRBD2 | CSARDLGGQETQYF | TGCAGTGCTAGAGATCTCGGGGGGCAAGAGACCCAGTACTTC
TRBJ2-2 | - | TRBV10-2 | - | CASKRSPSGITGELFF | TGCGCCAGCAAGAGGTCCCCATCAGGGATCACCGGGGAGCTGTTTTTT
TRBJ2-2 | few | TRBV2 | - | CASSEDYTGELFF | TGTGCCAGCAGTGAAGACTACACCGGGGAGCTGTTTTTT
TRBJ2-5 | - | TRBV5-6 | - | CASGPRGTSRPETQYF | TGTGCCAGCGGGCCCCGCGGCACTTCTCGCCCAGAGACCCAGTACTTC
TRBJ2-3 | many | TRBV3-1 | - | CASSQERGNTQYF | TGTGCCAGCAGCCAAGAAAGGGGTAATACGCAGTATTTT
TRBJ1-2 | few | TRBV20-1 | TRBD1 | CSARTGEGNYGYTF | TGCAGTGCTAGGACAGGGGAGGGGAACTATGGCTACACCTTC
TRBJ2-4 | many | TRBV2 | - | CASRPDQNIQYF | TGTGCCAGCAGACCGGACCAAAACATTCAGTACTTC
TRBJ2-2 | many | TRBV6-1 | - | CASGLGAGELFF | TGTGCCAGCGGCCTAGGGGCCGGGGAGCTGTTTTTT
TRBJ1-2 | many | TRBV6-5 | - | CASSYSYGTEDGYTF | TGTGCCAGCAGTTACTCATACGGGACGGAGGATGGCTACACCTTC
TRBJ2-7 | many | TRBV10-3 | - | CAISGGKSSYEQYF | TGTGCCATCAGTGGAGGGAAGAGCTCCTACGAGCAGTACTTC
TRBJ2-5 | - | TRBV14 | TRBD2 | CASSQAYGRGETQYF | TGTGCCAGCAGCCAAGCGTACGGGAGGGGAGAGACCCAGTACTTC
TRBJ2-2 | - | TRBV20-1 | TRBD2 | CSAKREGNTGELFF | TGCAGTGCAAAGCGGGAGGGTAACACCGGGGAGCTGTTTTTT
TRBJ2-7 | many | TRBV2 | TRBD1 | CASSETAGGLYEQYF | TGTGCCAGCAGTGAAACGGCAGGGGGCTTGTACGAGCAGTACTTC
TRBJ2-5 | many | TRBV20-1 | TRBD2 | CSASGREGLTSETQYF | TGCAGTGCCAGCGGACGGGAGGGCCTTACGTCAGAGACCCAGTACTTC
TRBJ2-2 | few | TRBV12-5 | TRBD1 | CASALGGQGARHGELFF | TGTGCTAGTGCCTTGGGGGGTCAGGGGGCGCGCCACGGGGAGCTGTTTTTT
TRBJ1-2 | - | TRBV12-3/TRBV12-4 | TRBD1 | CASSVRDRAGGYTF | TGTGCCAGCAGTGTCCGGGACAGGGCCGGTGGCTACACCTTC
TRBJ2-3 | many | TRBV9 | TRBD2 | CASSVALAGGTDTQYF | TGTGCCAGCAGCGTAGCTCTAGCGGGAGGAACAGATACGCAGTATTTT
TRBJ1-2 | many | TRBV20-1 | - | CSANAGGNNYGYTF | TGCAGTGCCAATGCCGGGGGGAATAACTATGGCTACACCTTC
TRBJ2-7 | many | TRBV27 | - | CASRPTGWDAYEQYF | TGTGCCAGCAGACCTACAGGGTGGGATGCCTACGAGCAGTACTTC
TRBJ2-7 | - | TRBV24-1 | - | CATSDFRGTDEQYF | TGTGCCACCAGTGATTTTCGGGGAACGGACGAGCAGTACTTC
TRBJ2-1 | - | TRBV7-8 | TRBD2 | CASSVSGEALVINEQFF | TGTGCCAGCAGCGTAAGCGGGGAGGCCTTAGTCATCAATGAGCAGTTCTTC
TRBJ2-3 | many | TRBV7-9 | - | CASSLILGDTQYF | TGCGCCAGCAGCTTGATCCTTGGAGATACGCAGTATTTT
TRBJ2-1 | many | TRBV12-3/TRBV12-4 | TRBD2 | CASSPRLAGVFNEQFF | TGTGCCAGCAGTCCGAGACTAGCGGGAGTCTTCAATGAGCAGTTCTTC
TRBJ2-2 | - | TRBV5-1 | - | CASSLGHPAGHTGELFF | TGCGCCAGCAGCTTGGGACACCCCGCGGGTCACACCGGGGAGCTGTTTTTT
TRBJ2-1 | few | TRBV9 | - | CASSGGEGGYNEQFF | TGTGCCAGCAGCGGGGGAGAGGGGGGATACAATGAGCAGTTCTTC
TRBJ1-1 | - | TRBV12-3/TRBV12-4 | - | CASSGLEAMNTEAFF | TGTGCCAGCAGTGGATTGGAAGCCATGAACACTGAAGCCTTCTTT
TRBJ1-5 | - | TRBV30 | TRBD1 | CAWSKQGANQPQHF | TGTGCCTGGAGTAAACAGGGGGCGAATCAGCCCCAGCATTTT
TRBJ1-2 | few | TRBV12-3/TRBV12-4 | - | CASAAGANYGYTF | TGTGCCAGCGCAGCAGGGGCGAACTATGGCTACACCTTC
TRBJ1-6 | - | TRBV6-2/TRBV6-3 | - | CASSHREKVSPLHF | TGTGCCAGCAGTCACAGGGAGAAGGTTTCACCCCTCCACTTT